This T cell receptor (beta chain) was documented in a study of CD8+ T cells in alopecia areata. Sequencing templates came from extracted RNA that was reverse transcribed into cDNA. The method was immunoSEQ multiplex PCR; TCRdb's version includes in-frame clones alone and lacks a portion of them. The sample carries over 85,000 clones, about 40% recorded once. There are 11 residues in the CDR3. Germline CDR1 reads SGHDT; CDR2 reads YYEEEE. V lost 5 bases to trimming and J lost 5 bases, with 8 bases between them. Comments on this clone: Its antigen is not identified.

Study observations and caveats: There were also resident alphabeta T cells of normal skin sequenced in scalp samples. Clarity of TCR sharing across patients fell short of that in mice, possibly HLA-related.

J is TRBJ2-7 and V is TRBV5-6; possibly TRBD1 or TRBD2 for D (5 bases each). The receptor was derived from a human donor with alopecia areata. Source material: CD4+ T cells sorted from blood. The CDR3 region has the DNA TGTGCCAGCAGGAGGGGTAACGAGCAGTACTTC. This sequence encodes CASRRGNEQYF.